These T cell receptor beta chains were read from a single sample in a study of preoperative IRX-2 immunotherapy in early breast cancer. Assay: immunoSEQ multiplex PCR; the TCRdb copy retains only in-frame clones and omits some. The sample carries roughly 35,000 clones, 90% to 95% recorded once. The specimen was collected from a patient treated with IRX-2 immunotherapy. The receptors were sampled from a human donor with breast cancer. Both conserved end residues are part of each CDR3. The order of the fields is J gene, D gene, V gene, clone size, CDR3 protein, CDR3 DNA. The D gene is left open where the match is weak. Clone size, where shown, is once, few, many, or a class for clones that have expanded.

J: TRBJ2-1; D: TRBD1; V: TRBV7-8; size: -; CDR3: CASSLDRGFREQFF; DNA: TGTGCCAGCAGCCTTGACAGGGGTTTTAGGGAGCAGTTCTTC
J: TRBJ2-2; D: TRBD2; V: TRBV5-1; size: -; CDR3: CASSLAGGAGELFF; DNA: TGCGCCAGCAGCTTGGCTGGGGGGGCCGGGGAGCTGTTTTTT
J: TRBJ1-3; D: TRBD1; V: TRBV19; size: -; CDR3: CASSSGTDSSGNTIYF; DNA: TGTGCCAGTAGTTCTGGGACAGACAGCTCTGGAAACACCATATATTTT
J: TRBJ2-3; D: -; V: TRBV28; size: -; CDR3: CASSHTTDTQYF; DNA: TGTGCCAGCAGTCACACCACAGATACGCAGTATTTT
J: TRBJ2-7; D: TRBD2; V: TRBV2; size: -; CDR3: CASRRSGTYEQYF; DNA: TGTGCCAGCCGGCGGAGCGGGACCTACGAGCAGTACTTC
J: TRBJ1-2; D: TRBD1; V: TRBV14; size: -; CDR3: CASSQRRQGTAFGYTF; DNA: TGTGCCAGCAGCCAACGCCGACAGGGGACAGCTTTTGGCTACACCTTC
J: TRBJ2-7; D: TRBD1; V: TRBV18; size: -; CDR3: CASSPRTGSYEQYF; DNA: TGTGCCAGCTCACCCCGGACAGGATCCTACGAGCAGTACTTC
J: TRBJ2-3; D: -; V: TRBV2; size: -; CDR3: CASTRDFTDTQYF; DNA: TGTGCCAGCACCCGGGACTTCACAGATACGCAGTATTTT
J: TRBJ1-2; D: -; V: TRBV7-8; size: -; CDR3: CASSLGGYGYTF; DNA: TGTGCCAGCAGCTTAGGAGGCTATGGCTACACCTTC
J: TRBJ1-1; D: -; V: TRBV11-1; size: once; CDR3: CASSLPRSGINTEAFF; DNA: TGTGCCAGCAGCCTCCCCAGGTCAGGGATTAACACTGAAGCTTTCTTT
J: TRBJ2-2; D: TRBD1; V: TRBV4-3; size: -; CDR3: CASRAFIQGDTGELFF; DNA: TGCGCCAGCAGGGCTTTTATTCAGGGGGACACCGGGGAGCTGTTTTTT
J: TRBJ2-5; D: -; V: TRBV11-2; size: -; CDR3: CASSLPTEPQETQYF; DNA: TGTGCCAGCAGCTTGCCTACGGAACCTCAAGAGACCCAGTACTTC
J: TRBJ2-7; D: -; V: TRBV9; size: -; CDR3: CASSPTRSSYEQYF; DNA: TGTGCCAGCAGCCCTACAAGGAGCTCCTACGAGCAGTACTTC
J: TRBJ2-1; D: -; V: TRBV9; size: -; CDR3: CASSLSGSGPTSGNEQFF; DNA: TGTGCCAGCAGCCTTTCCGGCAGCGGACCAACCTCGGGGAATGAGCAGTTCTTC
J: TRBJ2-1; D: -; V: TRBV29-1; size: -; CDR3: CSVAKGPDYNEQFF; DNA: TGCAGCGTGGCCAAGGGTCCCGACTACAATGAGCAGTTCTTC
J: TRBJ2-3; D: TRBD2; V: TRBV9; size: -; CDR3: CASSGGRLSTDTQYF; DNA: TGTGCCAGCAGCGGCGGGAGGCTGAGCACAGATACGCAGTATTTT
J: TRBJ2-5; D: TRBD2; V: TRBV2; size: -; CDR3: CASSAGTSGPQETQYF; DNA: TGTGCCAGCAGTGCCGGGACTAGCGGACCCCAAGAGACCCAGTACTTC